This T cell receptor (beta chain) was profiled in a study of memory CD4+ T cells and cytomegalovirus serostatus. About the study: Of the healthy Belgian adults, fewer than 10 were CMV seropositive and around 22 seronegative. Study-level points and caveats: Each of 55 to 80 CMV-associated TCRbeta sequences occurred in one to five individuals.

V gave up 6 bases and J gave up 3 bases, with 11 bases separating them. Germline values: CDR1 MNHNY, CDR2 SVGAGI (reference sequence). This CDR3 is 13 amino acids long. In regard to this clone: The antigen is unknown.

The sort gate was single viable CD3+CD4+CD8-CD45RO+ cells for memory CD4+ T cells. Clones were sequenced by immunoSEQ multiplex PCR, and TCRdb holds only the in-frame ones, with some missing. The sample records 40,000 to 50,000 clones, 70% to 75% being singletons. The sequence was obtained from an adult in good health and CMV-seropositive. The chain joins TRBV6-6 to TRBJ2-5; D uncertain. The sample comprised memory CD4+ T cells from blood. CDR3 sequence (DNA): TGTGCCAGCAGGCTCCCCCAGGAAGAGACCCAGTACTTC. Translation gives CASRLPQEETQYF.